The source of this T cell receptor beta chain is a study of cytomegalovirus exposure and HLA in healthy donors (TCRdb year 2017). Study-level background: An earlier analysis of several hundred of the donors reported 250 to 350 Gb of sequence data and 120 million or so unique TCR beta sequences from 150 million to 200 million T cells. Using immunosequencing, the study profiled T cell repertoires from 640 or so subjects and related those repertoires to cytomegalovirus serostatus. Besides the first cohort of 500 to 700 subjects, a separate validation cohort made up of roughly 120 different subjects was used. Donor age, sex, ethnicity and CMV serostatus were compiled alongside the repertoire data. The study was designed to test whether signatures of past pathogen exposure could be identified by cataloging public T cell receptors. Typing coverage differed by locus: A, B, C, DRB1 and DQB1 were typed in roughly 629-640 donors, DQA1 in approximately 520, DPA1 in 600 to 610, and DPB1 in roughly 470. To study patterns of TCR occurrence, a later analysis re-analyzed previously published TCR beta repertoires from 500 to 850 donors and added high-resolution HLA genotyping. In an earlier analysis of 550 to 700 of the donors, high-throughput TCR beta sequencing was used to judge whether each TCR beta V gene segment behaved as functional or pseudogenic. About 280 gigabases of sequencing data and roughly 81 million unique TCR sequences made up an early release that covered approximately 620 HLA-typed donors. Roughly five DR-DQ haplotypes were handled as single units for association and clustering, since linkage in the cohort was strong. HLA typing covered class I and class II loci at four-digit resolution. Of the roughly 400 genotyped donors, over 80% were placed in the genetic ancestry cluster associated with self-reported Caucasian donors. The study combined high-throughput TCR immunosequencing, statistical association of individual TCRs with disease status, and machine learning to predict cytomegalovirus infection status. A later genetic analysis took genome-wide SNP genotypes for about 55% of the 666 donors and used that subset as a discovery cohort. In the later analysis, no new phenotypic data were used to find candidate immune exposures; instead, reliance was placed on TCR beta sequences and their occurrence across donors. Among about 400 genotyped donors of the cohort, an average of about 240,000 unique TCR beta nucleotide sequences was sequenced per donor, of which about 18% were non-productive. Every repertoire in the discovery cohort had been generated on one and the same sequencing platform. Beyond this particular receptor, the publication reports: A further reported finding was that TCR beta sequences accurately predicted the HLA-A and HLA-B alleles for most subjects in the first cohort. Across donors, most TCR sequences were observed very rarely, whereas some public TCRs were present in many individuals. Compared with the approximately 710-donor mean, donors in an Asian-associated ancestry cluster had fewer N-insertions in productive TCRs, according to a later genetic analysis. In a later analysis, most CMV-associated TCR beta chains were found to appear HLA-restricted, with HLA associations seemingly driven largely by CMV exposure. A cluster of highly shared sequence variants was judged likely to represent a technical artifact of the sequencing pipeline. The authors suggested that the approach could potentially be generalized to other disease states and immunological phenotypes. In both the original and validation cohorts, the classifier was reported to diagnose cytomegalovirus status with high specificity and sensitivity. Three of the identified cytomegalovirus-associated TCR beta chains were confirmed in vitro to be specific for cytomegalovirus antigens. Compared with equally common non-associated chains, HLA-associated TCR beta chains in a later analysis were more clonally expanded and had lower generation probabilities. In a later analysis, TCR association rates were found to vary across HLA loci, with the most associated TCRs seen for DRB1 alleles and the fewest for HLA-C alleles. In a later analysis, several top co-occurrence clusters were reported to appear linked to parvovirus B19, influenza, CMV and Epstein-Barr virus. An association between a missense DCLRE1C variant and V-gene and J-gene trimming of TCR beta chains was found in a later genetic analysis and replicated in an independent cohort. For the cohort, immune exposure information was limited to CMV serostatus. Correlated functional status among segregating V segments might be attributable to linkage disequilibrium, but an unknown experimental factor could not be ruled out. Because the 87-base-pair reads could not distinguish some IMGT-functional V segments, including TRBV6-2 and TRBV6-3, those segments were excluded. A later analysis associated about 16,000 TCR beta sequences with specific HLA alleles at a false discovery rate of 0.05. The earlier analysis of 587 of the donors excluded approximately 17 rarely observed V segments, including chromosome 9 orphons, because counts were too low. This cohort had only TCR beta chains sequenced, and the lack of alpha or paired-chain data limited which features could be detected. An earlier analysis of around 540 of the donors showed that most TCR beta V segments appeared in productive rearrangements either about 90% or about 30% of the time, which broadly matched IMGT annotations. Because HLA typing was missing for some donors at each locus, association tests included only the typed subset. Roughly uniform sequencing depth across donors was assumed in presence/absence analyses, although this assumption may not hold. Assigning TCR associations to individual alleles was difficult when HLA alleles, especially DR and DQ, strongly co-occurred. The study listed 170 or so TCR beta chains as associated with cytomegalovirus.

The cohort comprised some 700 healthy bone marrow donors. At the time of sampling, all cohort members were nominally healthy, though unrecorded immune exposures were likely present. The donor tested CMV seronegative and was one of the 352 seronegative cohort members. A peripheral blood sample was collected from each donor, and TCR beta sequencing was performed on peripheral blood mononuclear cells. The Qiagen DNeasy Blood Extraction Kit was used to extract genomic DNA from the blood cell samples. This clone turned up a few times. The target of this receptor is not known. No base quality values were provided; no much bigger clone lies one nucleotide off. The germline ends are 14 bases apart after V is trimmed by 4 bases and J by 8 bases. Including the terminal cysteine and phenylalanine, the CDR3 comprises 13 residues. Of all the DNA, just the CDR3 is kept, 39 bases in frame from base 1. Sequences SGHVS (CDR1) and FQNEAQ (CDR2) are obtained from the germline V gene.

Libraries came from the immunoSEQ multiplex PCR assay. A mixture of 60 forward primers for TCR Vbeta segments and 13 reverse primers for TCR Jbeta segments was used in the multiplex PCR. Amplification of the CDR3 region of rearranged TCR beta genes was performed with a multiplex PCR assay on genomic DNA. The Illumina HiSeq System was used to sequence the amplified TCR beta libraries as 87-base-pair reads. The authors' pipeline ran thus. A later analysis counted approximately 76 million unique TCR beta chains across the roughly 700 repertoires, and some 11 million of these chains were shared by at least two donors. Raw reads were error-corrected and collapsed into unique sequences by a nearest-neighbor algorithm in which closely related sequences were merged to remove PCR and sequencing errors. To assign V, D and J gene segments, CDR3 sequences were aligned to IMGT reference sequences. For a sequence to be retained, a match of at least six nucleotides was required to both a V gene segment and a J gene segment. A rearrangement counted as productive if the CDR3 had no stop codons and remained in frame with V and J, and every other rearrangement counted as non-productive. Following IMGT convention, CDR3 was defined as the stretch from the second conserved V-encoded cysteine to the conserved J-encoded phenylalanine. Sequences without an unambiguous match to a single V gene segment were excluded from the earlier analysis of 500 to 700 of the donors. An earlier analysis of about 600 of the donors called V segments functional above 56.7% productive rearrangements and segregating when the between-donor standard deviation exceeded 5%. A statistical classification framework was developed to diagnose cytomegalovirus status using the catalog of TCR beta chain sequences. V and J gene assignment, in a later analysis, came from comparing TCR nucleotide sequences with IMGT/GENE-DB human TR gene sequences. A later analysis assigned CDR3 sequences and most-parsimonious VDJ recombination scenarios with the TCRdist pipeline. In a later analysis, each TCR beta chain was defined by its CDR3 amino acid sequence together with its V-gene family, and reads lacking a unique V-gene family were excluded. As a way to deal with suspected cross-contamination and a sequencing artifact, a later analysis dropped hundreds of nucleotide sequences that were highly shared and had low generation probability. In a later analysis, a clonal expansion index for each public chain was calculated from normalized within-repertoire ranks of inferred template counts. Generation probabilities in a later analysis came from a VDJ recombination model fitted to out-of-frame rearrangements, and those results were checked against IGoR. In a later analysis, TCR-TCR, TCR-HLA and TCR-CMV co-occurrence was scored with hypergeometric tests, and a repertoire-size bias correction was applied to TCR pairs. False discovery rates were estimated in a later analysis by permuting HLA or CMV assignments 20 times. In a later analysis, co-occurring TCRs were grouped using DBSCAN, and TCRdist sequence similarity was added for clustering within HLA-allele-positive subsets. Repertoires with fewer than 30,000 or more than 120,000 public chains, plus five repertoires with anomalous nucleotide sharing, were excluded from co-occurrence clustering. TCRdb limited this immuneACCESS table to in-frame rearrangements with V and J called. A share of clones is missing; checked studies link under half to unresolved V genes, and the rest is unexplained. Clone size and V and J calls were adopted from that table, with D and trimming inferred from the DNA. Present in this sample are around 200,000 clones, approximately 78% of which were seen just once. The ten largest make up 2.7% of the sample.

This sequence uses TRBV7-8 and TRBJ1-1; the D gene identity is not certain. This receptor was obtained from a woman aged 40-49 years in good health and CMV-seronegative. Sample: PBMCs. CDR3 region: CASSSSRGWEAFF. The DNA sequence is TGTGCCAGCAGCTCTAGCCGGGGATGGGAAGCTTTCTTT. The reference TRBV7-8 and TRBJ1-1 proteins fill in what lies around the CDR3, so the full variable domain reads GAGVSQSPRYKVAKRGQDVALRCDPISGHVSLFWYQQALGQGPEFLTYFQNEAQLDKSGLPSDRFFAERPEGSVSTLKIQRTQQEDSAVYLCASSSSRGWEAFFGQGTRLTVV.